This T cell receptor (beta chain) was sequenced during a study of blood T cell repertoires in COVID-19. This clone was counted between two and nine times. The CDR3 length is 17 residues. Deletions cut 0 bases from V and 1 base from J, with 12 bases between. The germline gives CDR1 SGHVS, CDR2 FNYEAQ. Adults between about 18 and 95 years of age took part from about two dozen US areas. Participants' reported clinical history set cohort assignment. Generated by immunoSEQ multiplex PCR, the TCRdb table keeps only in-frame clones and is missing some. Among 350,000 to 400,000 clones listed, around 87% were seen once.

The sample was PBMCs or T cells enriched from blood (not recorded which). This receptor was taken from a woman between 25 and 40 years old with acute COVID-19. The V gene is TRBV7-6, the J gene TRBJ2-2; possible D gene TRBD1, 6 bases. The CDR3 protein is CASSLAPPGQNTGELFF. CDR3 in DNA: TGTGCCAGCAGCTTAGCTCCTCCGGGACAGAACACCGGGGAGCTGTTTTTT.